This paragraph reports one T cell receptor (beta chain). Its matching antigen is unknown. The entry originates in a study of Tregs in tolerant kidney transplant recipients. Trimming took off 5 bases at V and 6 bases at J, with 8 bases between the two ends. CDR1 SGDLS and CDR2 YYNGEE come from the germline V gene. The CDR3 has 12 residues. Broader study findings: Nucleotide sequences could not be compared across some patients' samples due to primer changes. Few patients were studied, so findings need validation in larger groups.

Produced via immunoSEQ multiplex PCR; TCRdb's table is partial and in-frame only. The sample lists around 70,000 clones; roughly 90% were seen once. The source is a human donor who received a combined kidney and bone marrow transplant. V usage is TRBV9 and J usage is TRBJ2-2; D remains unclear. The sample consisted of CD8+ T cells from blood, taken before the transplant. Here the CDR3 reads CASSPLSGELFF. CDR3 nucleotide sequence: TGTGCCAGCAGTCCTTTGTCCGGGGAGCTGTTTTTT.